This T cell receptor beta chain stems from a study of graft-versus-host responses after intestinal transplantation. Across the whole study: Induction using anti-thymocyte globulin, followed by tacrolimus and steroids for approximately 3 years, was given to all recipients.

Some clones are missing from TCRdb's copy, which holds only in-frame ones; the method was immunoSEQ multiplex PCR. The sample holds approximately 130,000 clones, about 92% seen once. Germline lookup yields CDR1 SGHTS and CDR2 YDEGEE. This CDR3 contains 14 residues. V gave up 0 bases and J gave up 8 bases, with 14 bases separating them. Of note for this clone: Its antigen is undetermined.

V is TRBV5-8 and J is TRBJ1-1, with D perhaps TRBD1 (6 bases). The sequencing used unstimulated CD4+ T cells sorted from spleen or lymph node cells, collected before intestinal transplant. The receptor comes from a human donor who received an intestinal transplant. The CDR3 DNA is TGTGCCAGCAGCTTGGCAATTCAGGGGATAGAAGCTTTCTTT. Its translation: CASSLAIQGIEAFF.